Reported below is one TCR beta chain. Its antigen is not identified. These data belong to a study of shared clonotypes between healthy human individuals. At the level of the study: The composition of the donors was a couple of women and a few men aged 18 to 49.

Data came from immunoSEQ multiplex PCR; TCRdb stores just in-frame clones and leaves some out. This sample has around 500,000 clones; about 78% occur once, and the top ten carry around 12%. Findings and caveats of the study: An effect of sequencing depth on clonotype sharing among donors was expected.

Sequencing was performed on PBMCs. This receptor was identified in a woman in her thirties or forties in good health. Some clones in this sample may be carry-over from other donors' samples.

This CDR3 reads CASRKILAGDGDTQYF. CDR3 sequence (DNA): TGTGCCAGCAGGAAAATACTAGCGGGAGACGGGGATACGCAGTATTTT. The rearrangement joins TRBV28 to TRBJ2-3; the match to TRBD2 covers 11 bases. Germline CDR1 and CDR2: MDHEN and SYDVKM. With 6 bases clipped from V and 6 bases from J, the junction kept 11 bases outside the gene matches. The CDR3 has 16 residues.